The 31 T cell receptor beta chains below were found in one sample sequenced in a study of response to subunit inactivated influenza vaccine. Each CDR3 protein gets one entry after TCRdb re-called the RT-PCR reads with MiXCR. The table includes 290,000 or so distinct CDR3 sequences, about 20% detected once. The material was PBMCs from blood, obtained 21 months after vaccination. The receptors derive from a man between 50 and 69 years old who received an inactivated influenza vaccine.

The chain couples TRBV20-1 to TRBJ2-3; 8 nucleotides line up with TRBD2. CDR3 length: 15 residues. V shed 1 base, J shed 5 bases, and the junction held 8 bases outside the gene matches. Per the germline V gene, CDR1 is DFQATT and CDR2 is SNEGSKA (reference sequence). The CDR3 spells CSARGAGGVKDTQYF. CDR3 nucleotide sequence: TGCAGTGCTAGAGGGGCGGGAGGAGTTAAAGATACGCAGTATTTT.

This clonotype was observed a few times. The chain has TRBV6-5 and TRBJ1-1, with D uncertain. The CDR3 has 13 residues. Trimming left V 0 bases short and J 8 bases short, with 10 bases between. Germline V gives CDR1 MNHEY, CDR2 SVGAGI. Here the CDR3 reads CASSYSERLEAFF. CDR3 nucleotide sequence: TGTGCCAGCAGTTACTCGGAGAGGCTAGAAGCTTTCTTT.

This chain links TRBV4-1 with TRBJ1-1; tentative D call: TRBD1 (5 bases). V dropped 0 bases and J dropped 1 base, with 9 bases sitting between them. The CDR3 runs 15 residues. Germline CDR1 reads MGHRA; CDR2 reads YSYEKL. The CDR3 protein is CASSQEVQENTEAFF. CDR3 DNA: TGCGCCAGCAGCCAAGAGGTACAGGAGAACACTGAAGCTTTCTTT.

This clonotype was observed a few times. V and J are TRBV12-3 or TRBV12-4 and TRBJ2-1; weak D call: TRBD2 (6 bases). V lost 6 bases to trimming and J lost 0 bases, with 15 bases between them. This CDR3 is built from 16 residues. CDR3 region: CASRDPGLSSYNEQFF. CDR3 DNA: TGTGCCAGCAGGGACCCGGGACTGAGCTCCTACAATGAGCAGTTCTTC.

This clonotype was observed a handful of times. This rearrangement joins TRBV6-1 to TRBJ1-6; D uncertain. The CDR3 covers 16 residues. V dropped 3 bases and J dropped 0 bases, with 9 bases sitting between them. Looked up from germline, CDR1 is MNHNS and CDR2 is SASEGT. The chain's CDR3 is CASSDRYISYNSPLHF. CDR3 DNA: TGTGCCAGCAGTGACCGGTACATCTCCTATAATTCACCCCTCCACTTT.

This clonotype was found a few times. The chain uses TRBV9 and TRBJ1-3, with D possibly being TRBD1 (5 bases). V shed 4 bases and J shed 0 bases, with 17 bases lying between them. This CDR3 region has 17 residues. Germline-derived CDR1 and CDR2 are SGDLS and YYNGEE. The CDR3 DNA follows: TGTGCCAGCAGCCCCAGACACGACAGCCTCTCTGGAAACACCATATATTTT. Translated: CASSPRHDSLSGNTIYF.

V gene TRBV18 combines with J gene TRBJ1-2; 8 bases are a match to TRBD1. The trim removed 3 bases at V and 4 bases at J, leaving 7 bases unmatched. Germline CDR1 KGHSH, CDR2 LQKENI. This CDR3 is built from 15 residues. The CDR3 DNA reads TGTGCCAGCTCACCGGATTCGGACAGGGCCTATGGCTACACCTTC. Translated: CASSPDSDRAYGYTF.

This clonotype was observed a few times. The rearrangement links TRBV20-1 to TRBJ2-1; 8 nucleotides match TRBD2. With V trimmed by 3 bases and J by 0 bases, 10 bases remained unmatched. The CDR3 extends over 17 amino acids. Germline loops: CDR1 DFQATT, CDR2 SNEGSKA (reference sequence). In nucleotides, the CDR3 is TGCAGTGCTAGGCGGCTAGCGGGTACCAGCTCCTACAATGAGCAGTTCTTC. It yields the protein CSARRLAGTSSYNEQFF.

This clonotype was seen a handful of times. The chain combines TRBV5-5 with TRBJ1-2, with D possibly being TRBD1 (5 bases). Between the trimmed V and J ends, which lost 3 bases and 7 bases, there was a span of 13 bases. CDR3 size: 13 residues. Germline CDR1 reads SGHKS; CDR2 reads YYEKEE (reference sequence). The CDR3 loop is CASSSRQGVGYTF. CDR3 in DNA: TGTGCCAGCAGCTCCCGTCAGGGAGTTGGCTACACCTTC. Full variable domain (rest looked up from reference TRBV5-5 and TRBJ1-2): DAGVTQSPTHLIKTRGQQVTLRCSPISGHKSVSWYQQVLGQGPQFIFQYYEKEERGRGNFPDRFSARQFPNYSSELNVNALLLGDSALYLCASSSRQGVGYTFGSGTRLTVV.

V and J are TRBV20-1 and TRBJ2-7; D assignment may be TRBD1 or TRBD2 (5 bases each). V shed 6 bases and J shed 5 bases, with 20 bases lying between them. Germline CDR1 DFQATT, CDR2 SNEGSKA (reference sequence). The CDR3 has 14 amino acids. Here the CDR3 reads CSAPRRRGMNEQYF. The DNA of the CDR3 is TGCAGTGCCCCCCGGCGACGGGGCATGAACGAGCAGTACTTC.

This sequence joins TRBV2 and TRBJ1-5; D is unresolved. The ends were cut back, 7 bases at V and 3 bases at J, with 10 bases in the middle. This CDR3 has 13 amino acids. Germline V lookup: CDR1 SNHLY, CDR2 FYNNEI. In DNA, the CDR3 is TGTGCCAGCAATTGGCAGTCCAATCAGCCCCAGCATTTT. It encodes CASNWQSNQPQHF.

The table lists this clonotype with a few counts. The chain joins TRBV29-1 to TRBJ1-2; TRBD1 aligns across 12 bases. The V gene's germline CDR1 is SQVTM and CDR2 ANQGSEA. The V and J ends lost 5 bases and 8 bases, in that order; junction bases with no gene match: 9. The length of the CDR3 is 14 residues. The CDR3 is CSVFGTGGAGGYTF. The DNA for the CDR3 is TGCAGCGTTTTCGGGACAGGGGGCGCGGGGGGCTACACCTTC.

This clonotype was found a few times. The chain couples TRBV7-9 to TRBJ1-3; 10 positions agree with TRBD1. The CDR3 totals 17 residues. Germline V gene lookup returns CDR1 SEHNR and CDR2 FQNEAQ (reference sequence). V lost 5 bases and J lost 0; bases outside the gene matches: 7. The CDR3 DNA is TGTGCCAGCAGCCCTCCCGGACAGGGGGACTCTGGAAACACCATATATTTT. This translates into CASSPPGQGDSGNTIYF.

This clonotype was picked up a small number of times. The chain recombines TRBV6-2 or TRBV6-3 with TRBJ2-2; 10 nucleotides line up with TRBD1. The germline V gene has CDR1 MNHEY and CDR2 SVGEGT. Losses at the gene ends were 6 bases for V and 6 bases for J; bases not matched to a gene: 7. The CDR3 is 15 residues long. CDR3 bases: TGTGCCAGCAGGCGGGGACAGGGGTTCTCCGGGGAGCTGTTTTTT. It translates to CASRRGQGFSGELFF.

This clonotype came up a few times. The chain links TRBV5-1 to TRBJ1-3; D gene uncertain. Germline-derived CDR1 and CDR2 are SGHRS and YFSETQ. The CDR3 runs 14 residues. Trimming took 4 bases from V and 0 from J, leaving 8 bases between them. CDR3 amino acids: CASSRPDSGNTIYF. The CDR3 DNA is TGCGCCAGCAGCCGTCCAGACTCTGGAAACACCATATATTTT.

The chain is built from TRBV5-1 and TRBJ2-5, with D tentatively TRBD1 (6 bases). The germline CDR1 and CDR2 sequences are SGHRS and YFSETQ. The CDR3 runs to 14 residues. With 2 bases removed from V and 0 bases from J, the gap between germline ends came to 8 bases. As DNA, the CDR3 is TGCGCCAGCAGCTTAGGACAGTACCAAGAGACCCAGTACTTC. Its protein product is CASSLGQYQETQYF. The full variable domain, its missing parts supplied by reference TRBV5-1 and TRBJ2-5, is KAGVTQTPRYLIKTRGQQVTLSCSPISGHRSVSWYQQTPGQGLQFLFEYFSETQRNKGNFPGRFSGRQFSNSRSEMNVSTLELGDSALYLCASSLGQYQETQYFGPGTRLLVL.

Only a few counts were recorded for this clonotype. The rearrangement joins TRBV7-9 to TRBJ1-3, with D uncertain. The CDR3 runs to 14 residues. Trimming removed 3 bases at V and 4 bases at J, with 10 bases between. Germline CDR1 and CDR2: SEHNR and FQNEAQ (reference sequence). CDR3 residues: CASSFPGLGNTIYF. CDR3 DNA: TGTGCCAGCAGCTTCCCAGGTTTGGGAAACACCATATATTTT. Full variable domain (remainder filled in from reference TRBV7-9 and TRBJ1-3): DTGVSQNPRHKITKRGQNVTFRCDPISEHNRLYWYRQTLGQGPEFLTYFQNEAQLEKSRLLSDRFSAERPKGSFSTLEIQRTEQGDSAMYLCASSFPGLGNTIYFGEGSWLTVV.

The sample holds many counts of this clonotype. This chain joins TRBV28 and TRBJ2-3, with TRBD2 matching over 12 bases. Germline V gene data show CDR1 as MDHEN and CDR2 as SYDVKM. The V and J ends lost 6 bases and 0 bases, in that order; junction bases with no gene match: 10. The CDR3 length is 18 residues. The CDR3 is CASSPRVLAGGSTDTQYF. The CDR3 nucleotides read TGTGCCAGCAGCCCAAGGGTACTAGCGGGAGGAAGCACAGATACGCAGTATTTT. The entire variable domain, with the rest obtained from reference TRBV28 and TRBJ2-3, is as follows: DVKVTQSSRYLVKRTGEKVFLECVQDMDHENMFWYRQDPGLGLRLIYFSYDVKMKEKGDIPEGYSVSREKKERFSLILESASTNQTSMYLCASSPRVLAGGSTDTQYFGPGTRLTVL.

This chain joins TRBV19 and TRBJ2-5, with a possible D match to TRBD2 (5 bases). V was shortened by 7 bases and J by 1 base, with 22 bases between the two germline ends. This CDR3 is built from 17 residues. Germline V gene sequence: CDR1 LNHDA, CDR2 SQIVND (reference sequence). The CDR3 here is CASKPTGINFPQETQYF. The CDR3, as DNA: TGTGCCAGTAAGCCCACCGGGATCAATTTCCCCCAAGAGACCCAGTACTTC. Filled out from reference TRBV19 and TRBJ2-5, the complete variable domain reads DGGITQSPKYLFRKEGQNVTLSCEQNLNHDAMYWYRQDPGQGLRLIYYSQIVNDFQKGDIAEGYSVSREKKESFPLTVTSAQKNPTAFYLCASKPTGINFPQETQYFGPGTRLLVL.

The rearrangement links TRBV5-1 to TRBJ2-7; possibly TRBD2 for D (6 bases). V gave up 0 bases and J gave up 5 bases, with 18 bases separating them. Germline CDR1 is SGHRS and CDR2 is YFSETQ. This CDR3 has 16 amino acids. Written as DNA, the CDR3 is TGCGCCAGCAGCTTGGACCGGGGACTCTTCGCTAACGAGCAGTACTTC. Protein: CASSLDRGLFANEQYF.

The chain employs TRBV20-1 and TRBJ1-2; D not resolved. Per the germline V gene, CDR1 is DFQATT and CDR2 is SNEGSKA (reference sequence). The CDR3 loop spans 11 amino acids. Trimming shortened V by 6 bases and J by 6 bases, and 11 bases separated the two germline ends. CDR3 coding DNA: TGCAGTGCCCGAAGAGTGGATGGCTACACCTTC. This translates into CSARRVDGYTF.

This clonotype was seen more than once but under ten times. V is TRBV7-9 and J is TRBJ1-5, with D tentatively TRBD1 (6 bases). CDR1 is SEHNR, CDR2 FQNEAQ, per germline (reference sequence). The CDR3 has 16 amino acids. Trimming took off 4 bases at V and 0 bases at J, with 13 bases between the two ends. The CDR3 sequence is CASSSGQLDSNQPQHF. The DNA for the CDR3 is TGTGCCAGCAGCTCCGGACAGTTAGATAGCAATCAGCCCCAGCATTTT.

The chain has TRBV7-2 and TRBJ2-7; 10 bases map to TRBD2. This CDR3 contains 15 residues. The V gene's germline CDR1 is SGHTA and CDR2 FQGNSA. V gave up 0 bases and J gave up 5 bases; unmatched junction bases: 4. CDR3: CASSLASGREHEQYF. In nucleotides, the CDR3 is TGTGCCAGCAGCTTAGCCAGCGGGAGGGAACACGAGCAGTACTTC.

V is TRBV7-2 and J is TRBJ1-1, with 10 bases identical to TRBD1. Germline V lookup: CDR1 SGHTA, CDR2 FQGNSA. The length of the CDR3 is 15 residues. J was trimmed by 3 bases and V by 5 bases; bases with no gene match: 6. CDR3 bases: TGTGCCAGCAGCATACGACAGGGGGCCGACACTGAAGCTTTCTTT. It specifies CASSIRQGADTEAFF.

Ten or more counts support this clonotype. CDR3 sequence: CASSLALRGGTQYF. The CDR3 DNA is TGTGCCAGCAGTTTAGCCCTTCGTGGGGGGACCCAGTACTTC. V usage is TRBV28 and J usage is TRBJ2-5; either TRBD1 or TRBD2 may fit D (5 bases each). Deletions cut 2 bases from V and 7 bases from J, with 14 bases between. Germline V gene sequence: CDR1 MDHEN, CDR2 SYDVKM. The CDR3 is made up of 14 amino acids. The variable domain in full, completed from reference TRBV28 and TRBJ2-5, reads DVKVTQSSRYLVKRTGEKVFLECVQDMDHENMFWYRQDPGLGLRLIYFSYDVKMKEKGDIPEGYSVSREKKERFSLILESASTNQTSMYLCASSLALRGGTQYFGPGTRLLVL.

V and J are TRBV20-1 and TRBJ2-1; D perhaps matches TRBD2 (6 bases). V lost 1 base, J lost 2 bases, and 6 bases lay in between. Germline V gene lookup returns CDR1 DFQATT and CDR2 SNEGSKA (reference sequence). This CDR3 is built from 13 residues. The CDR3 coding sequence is TGCAGTGCTAGAGGGGGGGCCTACAATGAGCAGTTCTTC. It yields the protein CSARGGAYNEQFF.

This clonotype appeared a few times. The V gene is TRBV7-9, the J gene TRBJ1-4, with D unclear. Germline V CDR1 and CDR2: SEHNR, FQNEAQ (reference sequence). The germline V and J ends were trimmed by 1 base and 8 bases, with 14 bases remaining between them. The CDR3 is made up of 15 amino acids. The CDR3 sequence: CASSLVVRPAEKLFF. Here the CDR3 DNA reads TGTGCCAGCAGCTTAGTTGTAAGGCCGGCGGAAAAACTGTTTTTT. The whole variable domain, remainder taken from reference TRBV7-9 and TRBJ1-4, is DTGVSQNPRHKITKRGQNVTFRCDPISEHNRLYWYRQTLGQGPEFLTYFQNEAQLEKSRLLSDRFSAERPKGSFSTLEIQRTEQGDSAMYLCASSLVVRPAEKLFFGSGTQLSVL.

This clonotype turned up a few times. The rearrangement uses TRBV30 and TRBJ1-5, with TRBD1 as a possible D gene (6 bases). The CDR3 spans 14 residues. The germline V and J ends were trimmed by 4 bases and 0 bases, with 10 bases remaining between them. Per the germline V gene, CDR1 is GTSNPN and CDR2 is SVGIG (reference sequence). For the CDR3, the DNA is TGTGCCTGGAAAGGGACAAATAGCAATCAGCCCCAGCATTTT. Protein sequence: CAWKGTNSNQPQHF.

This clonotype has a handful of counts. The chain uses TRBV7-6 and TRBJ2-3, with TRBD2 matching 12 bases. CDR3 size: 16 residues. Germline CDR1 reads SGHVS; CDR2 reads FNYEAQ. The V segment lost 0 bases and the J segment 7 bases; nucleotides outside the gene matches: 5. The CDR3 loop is CASSLALTSGRNTQYF. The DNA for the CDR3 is TGTGCCAGCAGCTTAGCGCTGACTAGCGGGAGAAATACGCAGTATTTT.

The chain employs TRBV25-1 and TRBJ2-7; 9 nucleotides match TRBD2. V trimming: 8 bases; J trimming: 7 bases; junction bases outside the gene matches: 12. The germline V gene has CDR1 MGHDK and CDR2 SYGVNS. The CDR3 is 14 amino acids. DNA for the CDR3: TGTGCCAGCGGGGCGGGGGGGGATTTGAGGGAGCAGTACTTC. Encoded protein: CASGAGGDLREQYF.

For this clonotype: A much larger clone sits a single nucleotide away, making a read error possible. CDR3 in DNA: TGTGCCAGCAGCTACCGGAGCACAGGGTCCAACTATAGCTACACCTTC. Protein product: CASSYRSTGSNYSYTF. The chain combines TRBV7-8 with TRBJ1-2, with D possibly matching TRBD1 (6 bases). The V gene's germline CDR1 is SGHVS and CDR2 FQNEAQ. This CDR3 is built from 16 residues. Together with reference TRBV7-8 and TRBJ1-2, the CDR3 gives the full variable domain: GAGVSQSPRYKVAKRGQDVALRCDPISGHVSLFWYQQALGQGPEFLTYFQNEAQLDKSGLPSDRFFAERPEGSVSTLKIQRTQQEDSAVYLCASSYRSTGSNYSYTFGSGTRLTVV.